This T cell receptor beta chain was profiled in a study of cytomegalovirus exposure and HLA in healthy donors (dated 2017 in TCRdb). The study in broad terms: According to a later analysis, the roughly 120 validation repertoires were produced on the same platform as the approximately 690 repertoires of the first cohort. To predict cytomegalovirus infection status, the study combined high-throughput TCR immunosequencing, statistical association of individual TCRs with disease status, and machine learning. The aim of the study was to test whether cataloging public T cell receptors could identify signatures of past pathogen exposure. Along with the roughly 670-subject first cohort, a separate validation cohort of over a hundred different subjects was used. Broader findings and caveats from the paper: The study gave a list of around 170 TCR beta chains associated with cytomegalovirus. The authors suggested that the approach could potentially be extended to other disease states and immunological phenotypes. The validation cohort had no HLA typing available for a later analysis, so co-occurrence within that cohort was assessed over all 110 or so repertoires. In a later analysis, TCRs clustered in the first cohort were found to also tend to co-occur in the 120 or so validation repertoires, with over 90% of cluster scores above 0. Most TCR sequences were observed very rarely across donors, whereas some public TCRs were present in many individuals. In vitro tests confirmed that a few of the cytomegalovirus-associated TCR beta chains recognize cytomegalovirus antigens. Cytomegalovirus status was reported to be diagnosed by the classifier with high specificity and sensitivity in both the original and validation cohorts.

The donors were included in the validation cohort of roughly 130 subjects, a group kept apart from the roughly 670-subject first cohort. The method was the immunoSEQ multiplex PCR assay. Per the original workflow: A statistical classification framework was developed to diagnose cytomegalovirus status using the catalog of TCR beta chain sequences. TCRdb obtained this table from immuneACCESS and retained in-frame rearrangements with V and J assigned. These tables miss some clones; where compared with another copy, unresolved V genes account for less than half of the shortfall, and the remainder is unexplained. The V and J calls and clone size were taken over from that table, and D and trimming were inferred from the DNA. The sample table contains under 200,000 clones; only one count was recorded for about nine tenths of them. Jointly, the top ten make up around 4.4% of the sample. The CDR3 goes from the cysteine to the phenylalanine over 15 residues. The only DNA kept is the CDR3, 45 bases in frame from the first base. Taken from the germline V gene, the CDR1 and CDR2 loops are SNHLY and FYNNEI. The junction carries 14 bases between V and J, which are trimmed by 3 bases and 6 bases respectively.

Turning to this clone: Its recognized antigen is unknown. No base-level quality is on record; no much larger clone is a single base apart.

The V gene is TRBV2 and the J gene is TRBJ2-2; tentative D gene TRBD2, with 6 bases matching. This sequence originates from a man younger than 35 in good health and CMV-seropositive. Material for sequencing was PBMCs. The CDR3 sequence is CASSDRRDLPGELFF. The DNA sequence follows: TGTGCCAGCAGTGATCGGCGGGACCTTCCCGGGGAGCTGTTTTTT.